This is a list of T cell receptor beta chains from one sample in a study of blood T cells in healthy people across ages. One entry per CDR3 protein, called by TCRdb with MiXCR from the 5' RACE reads. In the table there are 870,000 or so distinct CDR3 sequences, under 30% of which are singletons. The sequenced sample consisted of blood. The receptors here all came from a woman of 80 years or more in good health. CDR3s include the opening cysteine and the closing phenylalanine or tryptophan. D genes are given only for firm matches. Some rows have no size entry. The others give once, few or many, or a class for an expanded clone.

. TRBJ1-2 TRBV20-1 many CSASPRGDYGYTF TGCAGTGCTTCCCCGCGGGGCGACTATGGCTACACCTTC
. TRBJ1-2 TRBV4-1 . CASSQDLTRGYTF TGCGCCAGCAGCCAAGATCTTACGCGGGGCTACACCTTC
TRBD1 TRBJ1-6 TRBV3-1 many CASSYGQDLYNSPLHF TGTGCCAGCAGCTACGGACAGGATCTCTATAATTCACCCCTCCACTTT
TRBD1 TRBJ1-2 TRBV6-1 few CASTQTGQGALIGYGYTF TGTGCCAGCACCCAAACGGGACAGGGGGCGCTGATTGGATATGGCTACACCTTC
. TRBJ2-5 TRBV6-5 many CASRKNEETQYF TGTGCCAGCAGGAAGAACGAAGAGACCCAGTACTTC
TRBD1 TRBJ2-5 TRBV5-1 many CASSPGQGGLQTQYF TGCGCCAGCAGCCCCGGACAGGGGGGGTTGCAGACCCAGTACTTC
. TRBJ2-3 TRBV12-3/TRBV12-4 many CASSLVGRGQRADTQYF TGTGCCAGCAGTTTAGTAGGAAGAGGACAGAGGGCTGATACGCAGTATTTT
TRBD2 TRBJ2-6 TRBV29-1 . CSVGGGPSGANVLTF TGCAGCGTTGGGGGAGGGCCCTCTGGGGCCAACGTCCTGACTTTC
TRBD2 TRBJ2-1 TRBV19 few CATERGSSYNEQFF TGTGCCACTGAGCGGGGGAGCTCCTACAATGAGCAGTTCTTC
TRBD2 TRBJ2-5 TRBV28 many CASSRRAGGPETQYF TGTGCCAGCAGTAGGCGAGCGGGGGGTCCGGAGACCCAGTACTTC
. TRBJ2-3 TRBV28 few CASSFGLEGDTQYF TGTGCCAGCAGTTTTGGCCTGGAGGGAGATACGCAGTATTTT
TRBD2 TRBJ2-3 TRBV14 many CASSRGLAGTTDTQYF TGTGCCAGCAGCCGAGGACTAGCGGGGACTACAGATACGCAGTATTTT
. TRBJ2-5 TRBV20-1 many CSARIPGAQETQYF TGCAGTGCTAGAATCCCCGGGGCTCAAGAGACCCAGTACTTC
TRBD2 TRBJ2-1 TRBV6-5 . CASSSIWAALAGAYNEQFF TGTGCCAGCAGTTCGATATGGGCAGCACTAGCGGGCGCATACAATGAGCAGTTCTTC
. TRBJ1-4 TRBV7-2 once CASGRGIRSCEKLFF TGTGCCAGCGGGAGGGGAATTCGATCGTGTGAAAAACTGTTTTTT
. TRBJ2-3 TRBV28 few CASTGLGSTDTQYF TGTGCCAGCACGGGGCTAGGAAGCACAGATACGCAGTATTTT
TRBD1 TRBJ1-1 TRBV20-1 many CSANSGDRGTEAFF TGCAGTGCTAACTCGGGGGACAGGGGCACTGAAGCTTTCTTT
. TRBJ1-6 TRBV29-1 many CSPRERGGGGGDSPLHF TGCAGCCCTCGAGAACGGGGCGGAGGGGGTGGAGATTCACCCCTCCACTTT
TRBD1 TRBJ1-4 TRBV25-1 . CASTGTGGRKLFF TGTGCCAGTACCGGGACAGGGGGCAGGAAACTGTTTTTT
TRBD1 TRBJ1-1 TRBV10-3 . CAISPGQGSTEAFF TGTGCCATCAGTCCGGGACAGGGGAGCACTGAAGCTTTCTTT
TRBD1 TRBJ1-1 TRBV7-6 . CASSSRGATEAFF TGTGCCAGCAGCTCCAGGGGGGCCACTGAAGCTTTCTTT
. TRBJ1-1 TRBV12-3/TRBV12-4 . CASRSTEAFF TGTGCCAGCAGAAGCACTGAAGCTTTCTTT
. TRBJ2-7 TRBV7-2 many CASSPGQSTYEQYF TGTGCCAGCAGCCCAGGACAGAGTACCTACGAGCAGTACTTC
. TRBJ1-6 TRBV19 many CASSRRTEMNSPLHF TGTGCCAGTAGCAGGAGGACAGAGATGAATTCACCCCTCCACTTT
. TRBJ1-6 TRBV10-3 few CAISAESHNSPLHF TGTGCCATCAGTGCTGAAAGTCATAATTCACCCCTCCACTTT